The clone carrying this T cell receptor beta chain turned up a few times. TCR beta CDR3 regions were amplified from RNA transcripts. With the HTBI primer set, the TCR CDR3 went through a first round of RT-PCR. Via MiXCR, TCRdb re-called the multiplex PCR reads, giving one row per CDR3 protein. The sample holds 150,000 or so distinct CDR3 sequences, around 21% seen once. Disease duration under 2 months; hyperthyroidism patients were aged 18 to 65. This sample was included in a study of T cells in Graves' hyperthyroidism and ophthalmopathy. The CDR3 loop spans 12 amino acids. The germline V gene has CDR1 SQVTM and CDR2 ANQGSEA. Trimming cost V 3 bases and J 5 bases, with 10 bases left between them.

The rearrangement links TRBV29-1 to TRBJ2-5; maybe TRBD1 (5 bases). Sequencing was carried out using blood. This clonotype was obtained from a woman aged 45-59 years with Graves' hyperthyroidism that later progressed to Graves' ophthalmopathy. The CDR3 DNA sequence: TGCAGCGTTGAGCTTTACAGGGAGACCCAGTACTTC. This sequence encodes CSVELYRETQYF.